The 32 T cell receptor beta chains in this list originate from one sample, sequenced in a study of identical twins listed by TCRdb under 2016. Libraries were built with 5' RACE. This sample was sequenced with an Illumina HiSeq 2000. TCRdb cleaned the public reads at Q25 with fastp, built clones with MiXCR and kept in-frame beta chains. Each CDR3 protein appears once, grouped with its most common genes and DNA. In this sample the table shows some 760,000 distinct CDR3 sequences, around a sixth of which occur a single time. The ten largest clones represent approximately 14% of the sample. These same records also appear under a second study, on T cells expressing NK-cell markers.

Sequencing was performed on PBMCs. The receptors originated from a woman aged 18-29 years in good health.

This chain uses TRBV12-3 or TRBV12-4 with TRBJ2-7; D not certain. With 5 bases removed from V and 2 bases from J, the gap between germline ends came to 7 bases. The CDR3 has 12 amino acids. The CDR3 is CASSRETYEQYF. The CDR3 bases are TGTGCCAGCAGTCGCGAAACCTACGAGCAGTACTTC.

The chain uses TRBV5-1 and TRBJ2-1; TRBD2 matches 8 bases. V lost 3 bases, J lost 5 bases, and 7 bases stayed unmatched. Germline V gene sequence: CDR1 SGHRS, CDR2 YFSETQ. This CDR3 spans 15 amino acids. Written as DNA, the CDR3 is TGCGCCAGCAGCTCCTTTAGCGGGACCCACAATGAGCAGTTCTTC. This gives the protein CASSSFSGTHNEQFF.

The chain is built from TRBV7-9 and TRBJ1-1, with D unresolved. Germline loops: CDR1 SEHNR, CDR2 FQNEAQ (reference sequence). This CDR3 is built from 17 residues. Trimming stripped 2 bases from V and 1 base from J, with 17 bases between. CDR3 in amino acids: CASSLWPRVWGNTEAFF. Written as DNA, the CDR3 is TGTGCCAGCAGCTTATGGCCTCGAGTCTGGGGGAACACTGAAGCTTTCTTT.

The rearrangement uses TRBV9 and TRBJ2-6; D is uncertain. Between the trimmed V and J ends, which lost 4 bases and 0 bases, there was a span of 11 bases. CDR3 length equals 16 residues. Germline V gene data show CDR1 as SGDLS and CDR2 as YYNGEE. This chain's CDR3 is CASSPRATSGANVLTF. CDR3 sequence (DNA): TGTGCCAGCAGCCCCCGGGCCACCTCTGGGGCCAACGTCCTGACTTTC.

The chain combines TRBV4-2 with TRBJ1-1; D is ambiguous. This CDR3 has 14 residues. Germline V CDR1 and CDR2: LGHNA, YNFKEQ. V was clipped by 5 bases and J by 3 bases, with 13 bases between them. The CDR3 coding sequence is TGTGCCAGCAGCGGGCCGGGAGCGGACACTGAAGCTTTCTTT. Protein: CASSGPGADTEAFF.

The chain recombines TRBV10-1 with TRBJ2-1; 12 bases align to TRBD2. Trimming at V came to 2 bases and at J to 9 bases, leaving 5 bases not matched to a gene. CDR3 length: 15 residues. Germline lookup yields CDR1 WNHNN and CDR2 SYGVQD (reference sequence). Written as DNA, the CDR3 is TGCGCCAGCAGTGAGGTTCCTAGCGGGGGGGCTGAGCAGTTCTTC. This gives the protein CASSEVPSGGAEQFF.

The chain joins TRBV11-2 to TRBJ1-2, with TRBD1 identical over 7 bases. The V gene's germline CDR1 is SGHAT and CDR2 FQNNGV. Germline trimming cut 5 bases from V and 6 bases from J; bases unmatched to any gene: 6. The CDR3 runs to 13 residues. The DNA of the CDR3 is TGTGCCAGCAGCCAGGGACAGTTTAATGGCTACACCTTC. It translates to CASSQGQFNGYTF. Complete variable domain (other parts from reference TRBV11-2 and TRBJ1-2): EAGVAQSPRYKIIEKRQSVAFWCNPISGHATLYWYQQILGQGPKLLIQFQNNGVVDDSQLPKDRFSAERLKGVDSTLKIQPAKLEDSAVYLCASSQGQFNGYTFGSGTRLTVV.

The V gene is TRBV27, the J gene TRBJ1-2; TRBD1 matches 7 bases. The germline V gene encodes CDR1 MNHEY and CDR2 SMNVEV (reference sequence). The CDR3 spans 13 residues. The ends lost 5 bases at V and 7 bases at J; junction bases unmatched: 7. The CDR3 sequence is CASSERQGTGYTF. CDR3 in DNA: TGTGCCAGCAGTGAAAGACAGGGCACTGGCTACACCTTC.

The table lists this clonotype with a few counts. The chain is built from TRBV12-3 or TRBV12-4 and TRBJ1-2; the D is unclear. CDR3 size: 12 residues. Deletions cut 4 bases from V and 6 bases from J, with 9 bases between. CDR3 DNA: TGTGCCAGCAGTTGGGAGGGAGATGGCTACACCTTC. This translates into CASSWEGDGYTF.

V and J are TRBV13 and TRBJ2-2; D gene uncertain. CDR1 is PRHDT, CDR2 FYEKMQ, per germline (reference sequence). V was clipped by 1 base and J by 3 bases, with 9 bases between them. This CDR3 has 15 residues. CDR3 nucleotide sequence: TGTGCCAGCAGCTTAGCAGTGTCCGACACCGGGGAGCTGTTTTTT. It is translated as CASSLAVSDTGELFF.

This clonotype was seen many times. CDR3 DNA sequence: TGTGCCAGCAGTGACCAGACTAGCGGGTCTGATACGCAGTATTTT. Its protein product is CASSDQTSGSDTQYF. The V and J genes are TRBV6-4 and TRBJ2-3; 10 bases align to TRBD2. The CDR3 sequence is 15 residues long. V lost 2 bases and J lost 6; bases outside the gene matches: 5. Germline V gene sequence: CDR1 MRHNA, CDR2 SNTAGT.

This clonotype was recorded a few times. This rearrangement joins TRBV7-2 to TRBJ1-6; the D is unclear. The CDR3 is 13 residues long. Germline V CDR1 and CDR2: SGHTA, FQGNSA. The ends were cut back, 5 bases at V and 8 bases at J, with 10 bases in the middle. CDR3 DNA: TGTGCCAGCAGCGTCAACTCCTATTCACCCCTCCACTTT. The encoded protein is CASSVNSYSPLHF.

The sample holds a few counts of this clonotype. V and J are TRBV18 and TRBJ2-7, with TRBD1 as a possible D gene (6 bases). CDR1 is KGHSH, CDR2 LQKENI, per germline. V was trimmed by 3 bases and J by 1 base, leaving 13 bases between them. The CDR3 has 15 amino acids. CDR3 sequence reads: CASSPGTLPSYEQYF. Written as DNA, the CDR3 is TGTGCCAGCTCACCGGGGACACTACCATCCTACGAGCAGTACTTC.

This clonotype was seen a few times. The CDR3 DNA is TGTGCCAGCAGGACCGGGGAGAATTCACCCCTCCACTTT. Amino acid sequence: CASRTGENSPLHF. The J gene is TRBJ1-6, the V gene TRBV6-1; D uncertain. This CDR3 has 13 residues. Germline values: CDR1 MNHNS, CDR2 SASEGT. The ends were cut back, 6 bases at V and 7 bases at J, with 10 bases in the middle.

The J gene is TRBJ2-7, the V gene TRBV6-5, with TRBD2 matching over 10 bases. The CDR3 length is 17 residues. Germline CDR1 is MNHEY and CDR2 is SVGAGI. V lost 0 bases, J lost 3 bases, and 8 bases stayed unmatched. As DNA, the CDR3 is TGTGCCAGCAGTTACTCCGGGGCTAGCGGGGGCCTCTACGAGCAGTACTTC. Protein product: CASSYSGASGGLYEQYF.

CDR3: CASSLLQDPSGANVLTF. The DNA of the CDR3 is TGCGCCAGCAGCTTGTTACAGGACCCCTCTGGGGCCAACGTCCTGACTTTC. The V and J genes are TRBV5-1 and TRBJ2-6; possibly TRBD1 for D (5 bases). The CDR3 covers 17 residues. Looked up from germline, CDR1 is SGHRS and CDR2 is YFSETQ. V lost 1 base and J lost 0, with 11 bases in between.

The chain joins TRBV5-1 to TRBJ1-6; D is undetermined. The V and J ends lost 4 bases and 7 bases respectively, with 24 bases between them. The CDR3 is 18 amino acids. Per germline, CDR1 SGHRS and CDR2 YFSETQ. CDR3 region: CASSSYWDPQIGNSPLHF. CDR3 coding DNA: TGCGCCAGCAGCAGTTATTGGGATCCCCAAATTGGGAATTCACCCCTCCACTTT.

This chain connects TRBV7-9 to TRBJ2-7, with TRBD1 matching 10 bases. Germline V CDR1 and CDR2: SEHNR, FQNEAQ (reference sequence). There are 15 residues in the CDR3. V was clipped by 4 bases and J by 5 bases; unmatched bases: 8. The CDR3 nucleotides read TGTGCCAGCAGCTCCCGGACAGGGGGTAGCCACGAGCAGTACTTC. Protein sequence: CASSSRTGGSHEQYF.

This clonotype was observed a handful of times. The J gene is TRBJ1-2, the V gene TRBV12-3 or TRBV12-4; D possibly corresponds to TRBD1 (6 bases). The length of the CDR3 is 15 residues. The V and J ends lost 6 bases and 2 bases respectively, with 16 bases between them. The CDR3: CASRSLGAGNYGYTF. The CDR3 DNA follows: TGTGCCAGCAGGTCCTTGGGGGCGGGGAACTATGGCTACACCTTC.

V gene TRBV7-6 combines with J gene TRBJ2-3; D possibly uses TRBD1 or TRBD2 (6 bases each). Per the germline V gene, CDR1 is SGHVS and CDR2 is FNYEAQ. Deletions cut 5 bases from V and 1 base from J, with 13 bases between. The CDR3 is 15 residues long. Written as DNA, the CDR3 is TGTGCCAGCAGCCAAGTCGGGGGCCGCACAGATACGCAGTATTTT. Its protein product is CASSQVGGRTDTQYF.

V is TRBV11-2 and J is TRBJ2-3, with 7 bases aligning to TRBD2. CDR3 length equals 16 residues. The germline V gene encodes CDR1 SGHAT and CDR2 FQNNGV. With 2 bases clipped from V and 8 bases from J, the junction kept 13 bases outside the gene matches. The CDR3 nucleotides read TGTGCCAGCAGCTTATGGGACGGGTCGCCGGGGGGTACGCAGTATTTT. Encoded protein: CASSLWDGSPGGTQYF.

This clonotype has only a few counts. The chain uses TRBV5-5 and TRBJ2-7; D possibly matches TRBD1 or TRBD2 (6 bases each). Germline V gene data show CDR1 as SGHKS and CDR2 as YYEKEE (reference sequence). The CDR3 consists of 14 residues. Trimming took 2 bases from V and 6 from J, leaving 15 bases between them. The CDR3 nucleotides are TGTGCCAGCAGCTTCGGGGGCTCAGGGATCGAGCAGTACTTC. It yields the protein CASSFGGSGIEQYF.

The chain uses TRBV20-1 and TRBJ2-1; D unresolved. CDR3 length: 14 amino acids. From germline, CDR1 is DFQATT and CDR2 SNEGSKA (reference sequence). V was clipped by 5 bases and J by 0 bases, with 11 bases between them. The CDR3 loop reads CSALVLSSYNEQFF. The DNA for the CDR3 is TGCAGTGCTCTAGTCCTCAGCTCCTACAATGAGCAGTTCTTC.

This clonotype was seen only a few times. The rearrangement uses TRBV7-9 and TRBJ1-1; perhaps TRBD1 as D (5 bases). The CDR3 contains 13 residues. The germline gives CDR1 SEHNR, CDR2 FQNEAQ (reference sequence). V gave up 5 bases and J gave up 5 bases, with 12 bases separating them. CDR3 protein: CASSPGGLTEAFF. The CDR3, as DNA: TGTGCCAGCAGCCCGGGGGGGTTGACTGAAGCTTTCTTT.

The chain is built from TRBV3-1 and TRBJ1-1; no firm D call. This CDR3 spans 16 amino acids. V gave up 0 bases and J gave up 1 base, with 12 bases separating them. Germline CDR1 and CDR2: LGHDT and YNNKEL (reference sequence). CDR3 nucleotides: TGTGCCAGCAGCCAAGAGGGGATTGGCTGGAACACTGAAGCTTTCTTT. Residues: CASSQEGIGWNTEAFF.

The gene calls are TRBV29-1 and TRBJ1-2; possible D gene TRBD1, 5 bases. V was shortened by 6 bases and J by 1 base, with 9 bases between the two germline ends. The length of the CDR3 is 12 residues. The germline gives CDR1 SQVTM, CDR2 ANQGSEA. The CDR3 protein is CSVLGDNYGYTF. CDR3 nucleotide sequence: TGCAGCGTATTAGGGGATAACTATGGCTACACCTTC.

This clonotype was seen at least ten times. The chain has TRBV12-3 or TRBV12-4 and TRBJ2-1, with TRBD2 matching 8 bases. With V trimmed by 1 base and J by 2 bases, 1 base remained unmatched. The CDR3 length is 15 residues. The CDR3 bases are TGTGCCAGCAGTTTAGGTAGCGGGACCTACAATGAGCAGTTCTTC. Its protein product is CASSLGSGTYNEQFF.

Many counts were recorded for this clonotype. V is TRBV5-1 and J is TRBJ1-1; D is uncertain. V was shortened by 2 bases and J by 1 base, with 15 bases between the two germline ends. The CDR3 extends over 16 amino acids. The germline V gene has CDR1 SGHRS and CDR2 YFSETQ. The CDR3 nucleotides read TGCGCCAGCAGCTTCACGGGAGCCAGGCAGAACACTGAAGCTTTCTTT. Its protein product is CASSFTGARQNTEAFF.

In this sample, this clonotype turned up a few times. The genes are TRBV27 and TRBJ2-4; D not certain. V lost 3 bases, J lost 0 bases, and 3 bases lay in between. This CDR3 comprises 13 residues. CDR1 is MNHEY and CDR2 is SMNVEV in the germline V gene (reference sequence). The DNA for the CDR3 is TGTGCCAGCAGTTTCGGAGCCAAAAACATTCAGTACTTC. Its translation: CASSFGAKNIQYF.

This clonotype has only a few counts. V is TRBV3-1 and J is TRBJ2-2, with 7 bases lining up with TRBD1. This CDR3 is built from 14 residues. Germline lookup yields CDR1 LGHDT and CDR2 YNNKEL (reference sequence). The trim removed 4 bases at V and 8 bases at J, leaving 7 bases unmatched. The chain's CDR3 is CASSPRGRTGELFF. The CDR3 DNA reads as TGTGCCAGCAGCCCTAGGGGGCGAACGGGGGAGCTGTTTTTT.

This clonotype appeared a single time. V gene TRBV29-1 combines with J gene TRBJ2-1; D is possibly TRBD2 (5 bases). The CDR3 runs 14 residues. CDR1 SQVTM and CDR2 ANQGSEA come from the germline V gene. Trimming took 1 base from V and 0 from J, leaving 7 bases between them. In DNA form, the CDR3 reads TGCAGCGTTGAAGTACGGGACTCCTACAATGAGCAGTTCTTC. It yields the protein CSVEVRDSYNEQFF.

The DNA of the CDR3 is TGTGCCACCAGCAGAGACGCAGTGGATAGCAATCAGCCCCAGCATTTT. Amino acids: CATSRDAVDSNQPQHF. The rearrangement joins TRBV15 to TRBJ1-5; D not certain. CDR1 LNHNV and CDR2 YYDKDF come from the germline V gene (reference sequence). Trimming took 0 bases from V and 0 from J, leaving 9 bases between them. This CDR3 spans 16 amino acids. Full variable domain (rest looked up from reference TRBV15 and TRBJ1-5): DAMVIQNPRYQVTQFGKPVTLSCSQTLNHNVMYWYQQKSSQAPKLLFHYYDKDFNNEADTPDNFQSRRPNTSFCFLDIRSPGLGDTAMYLCATSRDAVDSNQPQHFGDGTRLSIL.